The clone carrying this T cell receptor (beta chain) has just one count. Antigen: not known. The sample belongs to a study of CD8+CD57+ T cells in acquired aplastic anemia. Study information: An average of 3.2 ug of DNA was obtained from sorted CD4+ and CD8+ cells. Study-wide results and limits: The study found no significant CD8+ Simpson's diversity difference between patients and controls.

The template used for profiling TCR beta VDJ and CDR3 was genomic DNA. TCRdb reprocessed the reads via MiXCR and lists one record per CDR3 protein. This sample carries under 350,000 distinct CDR3 sequences, about three fifths of them seen once, and the ten largest clones take under 1.5%. Whoever was chosen for sequencing had shown CD8+CD57+ cell expansion by flow cytometry. Patients had undergone no therapy by the time their blood was sampled. The sample taken for sequencing was sorted CD4+, CD8+, or CD8+CD57+ T cells (not recorded which) from PBMCs. The receptor comes from a human donor with aplastic anemia.

In DNA form, the CDR3 reads TGCAGTGCTAGTCAGGGACGGGGCTATGGCTACACCTTC. Translated, it gives CSASQGRGYGYTF. The chain uses TRBV20-1 and TRBJ1-2, with a tentative D call TRBD1 (5 bases). Germline V gene data show CDR1 as DFQATT and CDR2 as SNEGSKA (reference sequence). The V end was cut by 3 bases, the J end by 4 bases, with 12 bases between. This CDR3 region has 13 residues.